This T cell receptor beta chain was observed in a study of cytomegalovirus exposure and HLA in healthy donors. V shed 5 bases, J shed 5 bases, and the junction held 6 bases outside the gene matches. The germline V gene encodes CDR1 SGHTA and CDR2 FQGNSA. This CDR3 is built from 15 residues. Study-wide results and limits: Approximately 160 TCR beta chains were listed as cytomegalovirus-associated. Cytomegalovirus status was reportedly diagnosed by the classifier with high sensitivity and specificity. Analyzed later, most CMV-associated TCR beta chains appeared HLA-restricted. Sequencing probably produced one cluster of sequence variants that were highly shared.

It was with 60 Vbeta and 13 Jbeta primers that the PCR ran. Sequencing used immunoSEQ multiplex PCR; TCRdb keeps in-frame clones, though not all of them. The sample includes around 170,000 clones, 81% seen only once; the top ten take around 4%. Note on this clone: Antigen specificity is unknown.

This rearrangement joins TRBV7-2 to TRBJ1-4, with 9 bases fitting TRBD1. This clonotype originated in a man in his fifties in good health and CMV-seronegative. Sequenced sample: PBMCs. The CDR3 coding sequence is TGTGCCAGCAGCATAACCGGGACAGGGAATGAAAAACTGTTTTTT. It translates to CASSITGTGNEKLFF.